This TCR beta chain was sequenced for a study of T-cell reconstitution after alpha-beta-depleted transplantation in children. On this clonotype itself: Its antigen is not known.

Germline loops: CDR1 KGHSH, CDR2 LQKENI. The CDR3 consists of 15 residues. V lost 4 bases and J 1 base, leaving 12 bases between the germline ends. Whole-study findings and limits: Newly generated T cells supplied most T-cell counts and diversity one year post-transplant.

Unique molecular identifiers were incorporated into the prepared TCRbeta library. TCRdb reanalysed the PCR reads using MiXCR and keeps one entry per CDR3 protein. This sample has some 310,000 distinct CDR3 sequences, with about a quarter found just once. The material sequenced was PBMCs, mostly from graft donor cells, taken 180 days after TCRalphabeta/CD19-depleted stem cell transplant. This chain joins TRBV18 and TRBJ2-3, with D perhaps TRBD2 (5 bases). This TCR derives from a male patient younger than 18 who had a stem cell transplant for acute lymphoblastic leukemia, so the T cells may come from the graft donor. For the CDR3, the DNA is TGTGCCAGCTCACAGCCTAGCAGACGCACAGATACGCAGTATTTT. Its protein is CASSQPSRRTDTQYF.